Listed below are T cell receptor beta chains from one sample, sequenced in a study of PD-1 blockade in classical Hodgkin lymphoma. Clones were read by immunoSEQ multiplex PCR, and TCRdb kept only the in-frame ones, dropping some. The table shows about 43,000 clones, with approximately 72% occurring only once. The material was peripheral blood mononuclear cells (PBMCs), obtained before the second cycle of nivolumab. These receptors originate from a human donor with classical Hodgkin lymphoma. The CDR3 runs from the conserved cysteine through the conserved F or W. Each record gives: clone size, D gene, J gene, V gene, CDR3 protein, CDR3 DNA. A D gene is named only where the DNA matches it firmly. Clone size is stated in some rows and not others, as once, few, many or a class when expanded.

>.|.|TRBJ2-7|TRBV5-1
CASSLMGYEQYF
TGCGCCAGCAGCTTGATGGGCTACGAGCAGTACTTC
>.|.|TRBJ1-6|TRBV7-2
CASSLFRAGAGNSPLHF
TGTGCCAGCAGCTTATTTCGGGCTGGGGCGGGGAATTCACCCCTCCACTTT
>.|TRBD2|TRBJ2-5|TRBV15
CATSRVAGGAETQYF
TGTGCCACCAGCCGAGTAGCGGGGGGTGCAGAGACCCAGTACTTC
>.|.|TRBJ1-1|TRBV5-5
CASSWGTTYEAFF
TGTGCCAGCAGCTGGGGGACGACCTATGAAGCTTTCTTT
>few|.|TRBJ2-1|TRBV7-9
CASSDSTGYGEQFF
TGTGCCAGCAGCGACTCGACAGGTTACGGTGAGCAGTTCTTC
>.|TRBD2|TRBJ2-3|TRBV9
CASSVEAAGDRADTQYF
TGTGCCAGCAGCGTAGAGGCAGCGGGAGACCGCGCAGATACGCAGTATTTT
>.|.|TRBJ1-2|TRBV6-5
CASCQSGSFYGYTF
TGTGCCAGCTGCCAGTCGGGTTCTTTCTATGGCTACACCTTC
>.|TRBD1|TRBJ1-3|TRBV7-2
CASSSSGQAGNTIYF
TGTGCCAGCAGCTCCTCAGGACAGGCTGGAAACACCATATATTTT
>.|.|TRBJ1-5|TRBV7-2
CASSLWRNQPQHF
TGTGCCAGCAGCTTATGGCGAAATCAGCCCCAGCATTTT
>few|.|TRBJ2-7|TRBV6-6
CASSYLSGSYEQYF
TGTGCCAGCAGTTACCTATCAGGCTCCTACGAGCAGTACTTC
>.|.|TRBJ1-1|TRBV6-1
CASSGAARAFF
TGTGCCAGCAGTGGGGCGGCCCGGGCTTTCTTT
>.|.|TRBJ2-7|TRBV14
CASSQVEGTQYF
TGTGCCAGCAGCCAAGTTGAGGGGACGCAGTACTTC
>.|.|TRBJ2-5|TRBV7-2
CASSLTNGAPLETQYF
TGTGCCAGCAGCTTGACTAACGGGGCTCCCCTGGAGACCCAGTACTTC
>once|TRBD1|TRBJ1-2|TRBV6-5
CASSSLGTGIGYTF
TGTGCCAGCAGTTCCCTCGGGACAGGGATTGGCTACACCTTC
>few|.|TRBJ2-7|TRBV11-2
CASSLLTTYEQYF
TGTGCCAGCAGCTTATTGACAACATACGAGCAGTACTTC
>.|TRBD1|TRBJ1-4|TRBV5-1
CASSVGTGGIEKLFF
TGCGCCAGCAGCGTGGGGACAGGGGGGATTGAAAAACTGTTTTTT
>.|.|TRBJ2-1|TRBV2
CASSEYGEQFF
TGTGCCAGCAGTGAATATGGTGAGCAGTTCTTC
>.|TRBD2|TRBJ2-3|TRBV11-2
CASSFSGGTDTQYF
TGTGCCAGCAGCTTTAGCGGGGGCACAGATACGCAGTATTTT
>.|TRBD1|TRBJ2-4|TRBV23-1
CASSRYRGTKNIQYF
TGCGCCAGCAGTCGCTACAGGGGAACCAAAAACATTCAGTACTTC
>.|.|TRBJ1-5|TRBV7-9
CASSLGTNQPQHF
TGTGCCAGCAGCTTGGGGACTAATCAGCCCCAGCATTTT
>many|.|TRBJ2-7|TRBV6-5
CASSGDQWAYEQYF
TGTGCCAGCAGTGGAGACCAGTGGGCCTACGAGCAGTACTTC
>.|TRBD1|TRBJ1-1|TRBV7-3
CASSPGQYTEAFF
TGTGCCAGCAGTCCGGGACAGTACACTGAAGCTTTCTTT
>.|TRBD2|TRBJ2-3|TRBV7-3
CASTPGGARTDTQYF
TGTGCCAGCACCCCGGGGGGGGCCCGCACAGATACGCAGTATTTT
>.|.|TRBJ2-5|TRBV19
CASSLPNIQETQYF
TGTGCCAGTAGTTTACCGAACATCCAAGAGACCCAGTACTTC
>.|.|TRBJ2-7|TRBV7-2
CASSLGLGSSYEQYF
TGTGCCAGCAGCTTAGGTCTCGGGAGCTCCTACGAGCAGTACTTC
>.|TRBD1|TRBJ1-1|TRBV6-6
CASSYGDREVTEAFF
TGTGCCAGCAGTTACGGGGACAGGGAGGTTACTGAAGCTTTCTTT
>.|TRBD1|TRBJ1-2|TRBV10-3
CAISESGRGQNYGYTF
TGTGCCATCAGTGAGTCGGGTCGGGGACAGAACTATGGCTACACCTTC
>.|.|TRBJ1-1|TRBV10-2
CASSELGLNTEAFF
TGCGCCAGCAGTGAGTTGGGCTTGAACACTGAAGCTTTCTTT